A single sample is the source of the 4 T cell receptor beta chains below, sequenced in a study of blood T cell repertoires in COVID-19. Profiling relied on immunoSEQ multiplex PCR, and the TCRdb table lists in-frame clones only, not all of them. The table has over 250,000 clones, approximately 88% seen once; the top ten hold 2% to 2.5%. The specimen was peripheral blood. The receptors come from a man aged 45-60 years with acute or convalescent COVID-19.

The J gene is TRBJ2-7, the V gene TRBV2; D perhaps matches TRBD1 (6 bases). The germline gives CDR1 SNHLY, CDR2 FYNNEI. Trimming shortened V by 5 bases and J by 1 base, and 21 bases separated the two germline ends. The CDR3 sequence is 17 residues long. CDR3 nucleotides: TGTGCCAGCAGTCCTAGACAGGCTGTTCCTTTATCCTACGAGCAGTACTTC. It specifies CASSPRQAVPLSYEQYF.

The chain carries TRBV7-9 and TRBJ2-7, with D possibly TRBD2 on 5 matching bases. CDR1 and CDR2 from the germline V gene are SEHNR and FQNEAQ (reference sequence). Trimming pared 5 bases from V and 7 bases from J, leaving 9 bases between. This CDR3 contains 11 residues. The CDR3 DNA is TGTGCCAGCAGCGTGACGGGGGAGCAGTACTTC. Translating it yields CASSVTGEQYF.

This chain connects TRBV5-1 to TRBJ2-7, with 10 positions matching TRBD2. Trimming cost V 3 bases and J 4 bases; bases outside gene matches: 16. Per germline, CDR1 SGHRS and CDR2 YFSETQ. CDR3 length equals 18 residues. CDR3 loop: CASSSLGPAGGQGYEQYF. The CDR3 nucleotides are TGCGCCAGCAGCTCCCTGGGGCCAGCGGGGGGGCAAGGGTACGAGCAGTACTTC.

The rearrangement links TRBV9 to TRBJ2-3; TRBD2 matches at 7 bases. Per the germline V gene, CDR1 is SGDLS and CDR2 is YYNGEE. This CDR3 is built from 15 residues. Unmatched junction bases numbered 5, after V lost 0 bases and J lost 4 bases. The CDR3 bases are TGTGCCAGCAGCGTAGAGGGAGGGATCGCAGATACGCAGTATTTT. Translated: CASSVEGGIADTQYF.